A single sample gave rise to the 4 T cell receptor beta chains below, sequenced in a study of blood T cell repertoires in COVID-19. Here immunoSEQ multiplex PCR was the method, and the copy in TCRdb shows in-frame clones only, minus some. The table lists approximately 59,000 clones, around 90% of them singletons, with over 15% in the top ten. Sequencing was performed on peripheral blood. The receptor set was obtained from a human donor in a cohort sampled during active COVID-19.

The rearrangement links TRBV18 to TRBJ2-7; 7 nucleotides align to TRBD2. Germline CDR1 reads KGHSH; CDR2 reads LQKENI. Unmatched junction bases numbered 3, after V lost 3 bases and J lost 1 base. The CDR3 has 14 residues. The CDR3 sequence is CASSPGRESYEQYF. The CDR3 bases are TGTGCCAGCTCACCGGGGAGGGAGTCCTACGAGCAGTACTTC.

This clone was found a few times. V usage is TRBV4-2 and J usage is TRBJ1-2; D gene uncertain. Germline CDR1 reads LGHNA; CDR2 reads YNFKEQ. V was shortened by 0 bases and J by 4 bases, with 15 bases between the two germline ends. CDR3 size: 16 residues. The CDR3 sequence is CASSQEVAAAGYGYTF. CDR3 nucleotides: TGTGCCAGCAGCCAAGAGGTGGCCGCCGCGGGCTATGGCTACACCTTC.

The gene calls are TRBV7-2 and TRBJ1-6; no reliable D call. Between the trimmed V and J ends, which lost 2 bases and 8 bases, there was a span of 13 bases. There are 15 residues in the CDR3. Germline lookup yields CDR1 SGHTA and CDR2 FQGNSA. The CDR3 loop reads CASSLQKIPDSPLHF. CDR3 nucleotides: TGTGCCAGCAGCTTACAGAAAATCCCTGATTCACCCCTCCACTTT.

The chain uses TRBV6-5 and TRBJ2-7; TRBD1 matches 8 bases. CDR1 MNHEY and CDR2 SVGAGI come from the germline V gene. The CDR3 contains 13 residues. Trimming cost V 7 bases and J 0 bases; bases outside gene matches: 2. The CDR3 DNA follows: TGTGCCAGCACCGGGACAGGCTCCTACGAGCAGTACTTC. Its translation is CASTGTGSYEQYF.